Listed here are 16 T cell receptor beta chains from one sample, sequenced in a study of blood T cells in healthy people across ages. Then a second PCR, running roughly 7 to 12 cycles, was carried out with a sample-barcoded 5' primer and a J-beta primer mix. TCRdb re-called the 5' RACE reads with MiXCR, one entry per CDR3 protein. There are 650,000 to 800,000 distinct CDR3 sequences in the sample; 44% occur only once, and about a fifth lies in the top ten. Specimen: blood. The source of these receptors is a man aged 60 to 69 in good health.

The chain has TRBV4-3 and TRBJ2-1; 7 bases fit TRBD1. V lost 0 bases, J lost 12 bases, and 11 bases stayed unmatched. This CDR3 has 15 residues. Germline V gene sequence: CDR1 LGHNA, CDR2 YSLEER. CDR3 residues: CASSQDRQGFYGQFF. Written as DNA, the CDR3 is TGCGCCAGCAGCCAAGACCGACAGGGATTTTATGGGCAGTTCTTC.

This chain's CDR3 is CASSELSQGAYEQYF. CDR3 nucleotide sequence: TGCGCCAGCAGTGAGTTGTCGCAGGGGGCCTACGAGCAGTACTTC. The genes are TRBV10-1 and TRBJ2-7; 7 bases are a match to TRBD1. Germline V gene sequence: CDR1 WNHNN, CDR2 SYGVQD (reference sequence). J lost 2 bases, V lost 1 base, and 5 bases had no gene match. The CDR3 has 15 residues.

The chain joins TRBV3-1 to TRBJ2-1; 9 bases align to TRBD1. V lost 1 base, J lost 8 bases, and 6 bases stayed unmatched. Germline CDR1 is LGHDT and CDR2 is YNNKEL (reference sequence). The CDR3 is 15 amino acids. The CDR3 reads CASSQGTGVHHEQFF. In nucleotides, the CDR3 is TGTGCCAGCAGCCAAGGGACAGGGGTCCACCATGAGCAGTTCTTC.

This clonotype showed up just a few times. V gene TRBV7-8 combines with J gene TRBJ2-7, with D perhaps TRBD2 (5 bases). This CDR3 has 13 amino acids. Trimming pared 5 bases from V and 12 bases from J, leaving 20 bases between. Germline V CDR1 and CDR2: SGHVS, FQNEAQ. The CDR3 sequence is CASSVGRWGALYF. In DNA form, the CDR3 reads TGTGCCAGCAGCGTAGGTAGATGGGGAGCACTGTACTTC. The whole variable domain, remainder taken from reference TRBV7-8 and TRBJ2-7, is GAGVSQSPRYKVAKRGQDVALRCDPISGHVSLFWYQQALGQGPEFLTYFQNEAQLDKSGLPSDRFFAERPEGSVSTLKIQRTQQEDSAVYLCASSVGRWGALYFGPGTRLTVT.

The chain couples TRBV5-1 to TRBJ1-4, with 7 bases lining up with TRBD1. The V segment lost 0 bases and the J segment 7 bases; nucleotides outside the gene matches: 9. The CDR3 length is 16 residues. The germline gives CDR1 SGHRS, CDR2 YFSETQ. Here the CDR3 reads CASSLEVRQGGEKLFF. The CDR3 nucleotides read TGCGCCAGCAGCTTGGAGGTGAGACAGGGAGGTGAAAAACTGTTTTTT.

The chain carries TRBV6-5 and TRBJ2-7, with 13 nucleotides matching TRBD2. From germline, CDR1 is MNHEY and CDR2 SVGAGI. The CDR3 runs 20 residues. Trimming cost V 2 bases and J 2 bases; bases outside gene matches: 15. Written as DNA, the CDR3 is TGTGCCAGCAGTTACGAGATACGCGGGACTAGCGGGGAGCCAACCTACGAGCAGTACTTC. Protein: CASSYEIRGTSGEPTYEQYF.

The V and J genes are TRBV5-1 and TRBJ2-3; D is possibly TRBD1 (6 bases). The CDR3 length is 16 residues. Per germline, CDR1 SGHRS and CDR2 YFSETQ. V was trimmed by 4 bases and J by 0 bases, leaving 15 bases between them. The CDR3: CASSPQGVLSTDTQYF. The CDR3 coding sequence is TGCGCCAGCAGCCCACAGGGTGTCCTTAGCACAGATACGCAGTATTTT.

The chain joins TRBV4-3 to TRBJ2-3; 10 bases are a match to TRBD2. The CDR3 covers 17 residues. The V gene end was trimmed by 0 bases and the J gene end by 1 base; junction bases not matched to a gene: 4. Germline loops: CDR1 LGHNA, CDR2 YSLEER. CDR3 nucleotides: TGCGCCAGCAGCCAAGATTCAGGACTAGCGGGCACAGATACGCAGTATTTT. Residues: CASSQDSGLAGTDTQYF.

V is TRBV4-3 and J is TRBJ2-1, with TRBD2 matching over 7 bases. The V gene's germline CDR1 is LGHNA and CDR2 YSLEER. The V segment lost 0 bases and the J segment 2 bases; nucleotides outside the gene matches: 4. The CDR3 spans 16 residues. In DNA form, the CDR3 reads TGCGCCAGCAGCCAAGATTCCAGCGGGGCCTACAATGAGCAGTTCTTC. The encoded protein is CASSQDSSGAYNEQFF.

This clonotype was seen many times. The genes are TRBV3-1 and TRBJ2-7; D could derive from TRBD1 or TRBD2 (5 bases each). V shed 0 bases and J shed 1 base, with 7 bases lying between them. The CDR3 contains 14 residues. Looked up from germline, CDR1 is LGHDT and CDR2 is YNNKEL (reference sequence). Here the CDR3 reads CASSQDGGSYEQYF. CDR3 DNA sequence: TGTGCCAGCAGCCAAGATGGGGGATCCTACGAGCAGTACTTC.

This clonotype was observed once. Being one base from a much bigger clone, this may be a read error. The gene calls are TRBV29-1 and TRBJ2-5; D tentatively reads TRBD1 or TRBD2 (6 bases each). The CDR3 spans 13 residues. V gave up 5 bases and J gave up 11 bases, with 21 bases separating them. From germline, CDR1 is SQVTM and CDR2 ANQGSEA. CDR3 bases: TGCAGCGTTCGTGGGACACCGGACTACAAGCAGTACTTC. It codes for CSVRGTPDYKQYF.

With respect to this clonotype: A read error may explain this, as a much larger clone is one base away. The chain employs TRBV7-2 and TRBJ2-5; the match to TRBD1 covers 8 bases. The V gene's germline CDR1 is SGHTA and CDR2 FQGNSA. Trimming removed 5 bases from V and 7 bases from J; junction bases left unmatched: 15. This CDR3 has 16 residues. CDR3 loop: CASSPLAGGSTGTQYF. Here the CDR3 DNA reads TGTGCCAGCAGCCCCCTTGCAGGGGGCTCGACAGGGACCCAGTACTTC. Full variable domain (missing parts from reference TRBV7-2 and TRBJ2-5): GAGVSQSPSNKVTEKGKDVELRCDPISGHTALYWYRQSLGQGLEFLIYFQGNSAPDKSGLPSDRFSAERTGGSVSTLTIQRTQQEDSAVYLCASSPLAGGSTGTQYFGPGTRLLVL.

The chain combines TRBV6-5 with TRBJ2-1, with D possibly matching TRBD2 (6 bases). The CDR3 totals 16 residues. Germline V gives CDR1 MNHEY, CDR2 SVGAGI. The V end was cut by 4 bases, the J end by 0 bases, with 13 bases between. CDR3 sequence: CASSSAWRGSYNEQFF. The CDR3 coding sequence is TGTGCCAGCAGTTCCGCGTGGCGGGGCTCCTACAATGAGCAGTTCTTC.

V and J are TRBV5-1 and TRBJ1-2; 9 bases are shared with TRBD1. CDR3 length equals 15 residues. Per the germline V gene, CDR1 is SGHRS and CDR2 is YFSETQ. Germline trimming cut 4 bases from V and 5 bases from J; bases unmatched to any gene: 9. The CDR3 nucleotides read TGCGCCAGCAGCAAGATAACAGGGGGCGGGTATGGCTACACCTTC. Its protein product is CASSKITGGGYGYTF. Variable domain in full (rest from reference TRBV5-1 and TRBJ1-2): KAGVTQTPRYLIKTRGQQVTLSCSPISGHRSVSWYQQTPGQGLQFLFEYFSETQRNKGNFPGRFSGRQFSNSRSEMNVSTLELGDSALYLCASSKITGGGYGYTFGSGTRLTVV.

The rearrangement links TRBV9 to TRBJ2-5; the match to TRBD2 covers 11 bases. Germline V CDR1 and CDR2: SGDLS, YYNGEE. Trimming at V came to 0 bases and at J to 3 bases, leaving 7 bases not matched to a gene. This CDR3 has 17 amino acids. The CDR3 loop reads CASSVVPLAGGEETQYF. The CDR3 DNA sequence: TGTGCCAGCAGCGTAGTTCCCTTAGCGGGGGGGGAAGAGACCCAGTACTTC.

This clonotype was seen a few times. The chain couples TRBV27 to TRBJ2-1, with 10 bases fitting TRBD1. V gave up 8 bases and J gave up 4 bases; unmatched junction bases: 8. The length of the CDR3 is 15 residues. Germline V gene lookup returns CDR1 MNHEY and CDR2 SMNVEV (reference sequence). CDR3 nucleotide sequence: TGTGCCAGCGAACCCGGACAGGGGGGTTACAATGAGCAGTTCTTC. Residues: CASEPGQGGYNEQFF.